Below, one T cell receptor (beta chain) is given with its context. Its target is not known. The junction departs from germline at one end; a sequencing error may be responsible. TCRdb independently ran MiXCR on the multiplex PCR reads; one entry per CDR3 protein. The top ten hold approximately 3.9% of the sample, which has about 180,000 distinct CDR3 sequences, roughly 35% seen once. The CDR3 contains 14 residues. Breast cancer patients provided tissue from their axillary draining lymph nodes. These data originate in a study of breast tumors, draining lymph nodes, adjacent tissues. Study findings and constraints: Compared with lymph nodes, tumors were less diverse; compared with nontumor tissue, more.

This clonotype originated in a female donor with breast cancer. Some clones in this sample may be carry-over from other donors' samples. The chain uses TRBV12-3 or TRBV12-4 and TRBJ2-7, with D unclear. Input material: axillary lymph node tissue. CDR3 residues: CASSVGSDSYEQHF. In DNA, the CDR3 is TGTGCCAGCAGCGTAGGGTCAGACTCCTACGAGCAGCACTTC.